This is a list of T cell receptor beta chains from one sample in a study of blood T cell repertoires in COVID-19. Libraries were prepared by immunoSEQ multiplex PCR; TCRdb keeps only in-frame clonotypes and omits some of them. Found here are about 140,000 clones, 75% to 90% of them singletons; the top ten hold approximately 10%. The sample consisted of PBMCs or T cells enriched from blood (not recorded which). The receptors here all came from a man aged 55 to 70 who had recovered from COVID-19. Both conserved end residues are part of each CDR3. D genes are given only for firm matches. Clone size appears in some rows only: once, few, many, or a class for an expanded clone.

D	V	size	J	CDR3	DNA
.	TRBV2	few	TRBJ1-6	CAVTGQNSPLHF	TGTGCCGTTACAGGGCAGAATTCACCCCTCCACTTT
.	TRBV6-5	.	TRBJ1-6	CASSRDTAYNSPLHF	TGTGCCAGCAGCAGGGACACCGCTTATAATTCACCCCTCCACTTT
TRBD1	TRBV5-1	.	TRBJ2-1	CASSFETGVYNEQFF	TGCGCCAGCAGCTTTGAGACAGGGGTGTACAATGAGCAGTTCTTC
TRBD2	TRBV28	.	TRBJ2-3	CASSLEPGGTSTDTQYF	TGTGCCAGCAGTTTGGAGCCCGGGGGGACTAGCACAGATACGCAGTATTTT
.	TRBV12-3/TRBV12-4	.	TRBJ2-5	CASSLFLRETQYF	TGTGCCAGCAGTTTATTCTTACGGGAGACCCAGTACTTC
.	TRBV29-1	.	TRBJ2-7	CSVAGSNHEQYF	TGCAGCGTTGCGGGTAGTAACCACGAGCAGTACTTC
.	TRBV7-2	.	TRBJ2-1	CASSSSVPSLDEQFF	TGTGCCAGCAGTTCCAGTGTACCCAGTCTTGATGAGCAGTTCTTC
TRBD1	TRBV10-1	.	TRBJ2-7	CASSGGQVGEQYF	TGCGCCAGCAGTGGGGGACAGGTGGGCGAGCAGTACTTC
.	TRBV5-4	.	TRBJ2-1	CASSHLAQSSYNEQFF	TGTGCCAGCAGTCACCTAGCCCAGAGCTCCTACAATGAGCAGTTCTTC
.	TRBV19	.	TRBJ1-5	CASSIDLGADNQPQHF	TGTGCCAGTAGTATAGATCTGGGGGCCGACAATCAGCCCCAGCATTTT
.	TRBV5-1	.	TRBJ1-3	CASRSGTQSGNTIYF	TGCGCCAGCAGATCAGGAACTCAGTCTGGAAACACCATATATTTT
.	TRBV2	.	TRBJ1-2	CASRDDRLYGYTF	TGTGCCAGCAGAGACGACAGGCTCTATGGCTACACCTTC
.	TRBV28	.	TRBJ2-5	CASSQLGGVFGETQYF	TGTGCCAGCAGTCAATTAGGAGGCGTTTTTGGAGAGACCCAGTACTTC
.	TRBV27	.	TRBJ1-2	CASSFSLFRDRPDYPSNYGYTF	TGTGCCAGCAGTTTCTCCCTCTTTCGCGACAGGCCCGATTACCCCTCTAACTATGGCTACACCTTC